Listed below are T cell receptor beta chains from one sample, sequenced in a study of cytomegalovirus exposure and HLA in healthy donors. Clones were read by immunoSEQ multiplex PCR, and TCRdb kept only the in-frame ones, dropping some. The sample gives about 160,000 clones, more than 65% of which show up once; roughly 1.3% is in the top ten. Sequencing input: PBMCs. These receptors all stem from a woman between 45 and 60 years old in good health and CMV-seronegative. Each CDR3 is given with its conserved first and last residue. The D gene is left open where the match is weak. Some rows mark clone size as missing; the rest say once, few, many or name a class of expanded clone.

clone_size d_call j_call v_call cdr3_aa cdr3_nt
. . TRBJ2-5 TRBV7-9 CASSFFTSIETQYF TGTGCCAGCAGCTTCTTCACTAGTATCGAGACCCAGTACTTC
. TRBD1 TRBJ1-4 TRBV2 CASRGQDATNEKLFF TGTGCCAGCAGGGGACAGGACGCAACTAATGAAAAACTGTTTTTT
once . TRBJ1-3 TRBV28 CASSSTASGNTIYF TGTGCCAGCAGTTCGACAGCATCTGGAAACACCATATATTTT
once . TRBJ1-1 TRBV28 CASSRDGKAEAFF TGTGCCAGCAGTCGCGACGGGAAGGCTGAAGCTTTCTTT
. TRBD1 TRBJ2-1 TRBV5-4 CASSLTGTGGIRQFF TGTGCCAGCAGCTTGACGGGGACAGGGGGTATCAGGCAGTTCTTC
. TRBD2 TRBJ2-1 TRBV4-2 CASSQQTPSGGAWGNEQFF TGTGCCAGCAGCCAACAGACCCCTAGCGGGGGGGCCTGGGGTAATGAGCAGTTCTTC
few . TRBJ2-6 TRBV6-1 CASRWAGANVLTF TGTGCCAGCAGATGGGCCGGGGCCAACGTCCTGACTTTC
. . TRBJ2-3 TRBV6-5 CASRVEGWSTDTQYF TGTGCCAGCAGGGTGGAGGGTTGGTCCACAGATACGCAGTATTTT
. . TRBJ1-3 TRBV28 CASSLSRDFSGNTIYF TGTGCCAGCAGTTTATCACGGGACTTCTCTGGAAACACCATATATTTT
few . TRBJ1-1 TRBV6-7 CATPTAGVENTEAFF TGTGCCACCCCAACGGCGGGGGTTGAGAACACTGAAGCTTTCTTT
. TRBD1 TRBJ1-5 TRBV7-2 CASSQSTGTNQPQHF TGTGCCAGCAGCCAATCGACAGGGACCAATCAGCCCCAGCATTTT
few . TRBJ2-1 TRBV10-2 CASIVEGSYNEQFF TGCGCCAGCATCGTGGAGGGATCCTACAATGAGCAGTTCTTC
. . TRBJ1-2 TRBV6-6 CASSWPGGHYGYTF TGTGCCAGCAGTTGGCCGGGGGGCCACTATGGCTACACCTTC
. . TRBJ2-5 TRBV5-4 CASARGAGGETQYF TGTGCCAGCGCCCGAGGGGCCGGGGGAGAGACCCAGTACTTC
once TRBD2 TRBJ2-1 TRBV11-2 CASRSGGGYNEQFF TGTGCCAGCAGGTCTGGCGGGGGTTACAATGAGCAGTTCTTC
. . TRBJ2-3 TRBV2 CASLARLLSTDTQYF TGTGCCAGCCTAGCGAGACTCCTCAGCACAGATACGCAGTATTTT
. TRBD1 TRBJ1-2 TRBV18 CASSPDETGDKGYGYTF TGTGCCAGCTCCCCGGATGAAACAGGGGATAAGGGCTATGGCTACACCTTC
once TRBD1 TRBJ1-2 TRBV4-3 CASSQVGVGQGASYGYTF TGCGCCAGCAGCCAAGTAGGTGTGGGACAGGGCGCTTCCTATGGCTACACCTTC
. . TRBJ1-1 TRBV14 CASSPQAGSTEAFF TGTGCCAGCAGCCCCCAGGCAGGTAGCACTGAAGCTTTCTTT
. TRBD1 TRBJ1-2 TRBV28 CASSLGTGGKGYTF TGTGCCAGCAGTTTAGGGACAGGGGGCAAAGGCTACACCTTC
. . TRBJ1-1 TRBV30 CAWSLRGVDTEAFF TGTGCCTGGAGTCTCCGGGGGGTGGACACTGAAGCTTTCTTT
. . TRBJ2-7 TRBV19 CASRGAYEQYF TGTGCCAGCCGCGGGGCCTACGAGCAGTACTTC
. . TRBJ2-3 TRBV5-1 CASSLPGGDTDTQYF TGCGCCAGCAGCTTGCCCGGGGGAGACACAGATACGCAGTATTTT
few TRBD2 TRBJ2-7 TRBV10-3 CAATSGSSYEQYF TGTGCCGCCACAAGCGGGAGCTCCTACGAGCAGTACTTC
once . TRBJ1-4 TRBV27 CASSRSRGGREKLFF TGTGCCAGCAGCCGGTCAAGGGGGGGGAGGGAAAAACTGTTTTTT
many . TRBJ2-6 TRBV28 CASSFRSGANVLTF TGTGCCAGCAGTTTTCGGTCTGGGGCCAACGTCCTGACTTTC
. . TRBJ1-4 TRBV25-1 CASSTGWEKLFF TGTGCCAGCAGTACGGGGTGGGAAAAACTGTTTTTT
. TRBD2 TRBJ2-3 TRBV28 CASSLFASGIGSQYF TGTGCCAGCAGTTTATTTGCTAGCGGGATAGGGTCGCAGTATTTT
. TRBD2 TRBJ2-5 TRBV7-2 CASSFGGASGETQYF TGTGCCAGCAGCTTCGGGGGGGCCAGCGGGGAGACCCAGTACTTC
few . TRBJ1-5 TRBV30 CAWTHRARQPQHF TGTGCCTGGACCCACAGGGCGCGGCAGCCCCAGCATTTT
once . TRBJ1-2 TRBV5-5 CASSQRTLGSGYTF TGTGCCAGCAGCCAACGGACACTGGGAAGCGGCTACACCTTC
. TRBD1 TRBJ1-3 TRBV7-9 CASSMTGAGNTIYF TGTGCCAGCAGCATGACAGGGGCTGGAAACACCATATATTTT
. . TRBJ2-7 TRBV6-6 CASSEGERYYEQYF TGTGCCAGCTCAGAAGGGGAACGGTACTACGAGCAGTACTTC
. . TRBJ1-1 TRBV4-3 CASSQELPGADTEAFF TGCGCCAGCAGCCAAGAACTCCCAGGGGCGGACACTGAAGCTTTCTTT
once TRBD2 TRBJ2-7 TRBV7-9 CASSLEGSGRGSYEQYF TGTGCCAGCAGCTTAGAGGGTAGCGGGAGAGGATCCTACGAGCAGTACTTC
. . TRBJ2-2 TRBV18 CASSPFSIGTGELFF TGTGCCAGCTCACCTTTTAGTATTGGCACCGGGGAGCTGTTTTTT
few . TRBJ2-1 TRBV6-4 CASSPQDAPGNNEQFF TGTGCCAGCAGCCCCCAGGACGCTCCGGGGAACAATGAGCAGTTCTTC
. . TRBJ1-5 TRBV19 CASSIGEDNQPQHF TGTGCCAGTAGTATCGGGGAGGATAACCAGCCCCAGCATTTT
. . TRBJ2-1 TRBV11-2 CASNLGAGGLNEQFF TGTGCCAGTAACCTTGGAGCGGGCGGTCTCAATGAGCAGTTCTTC
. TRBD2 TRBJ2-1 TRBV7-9 CASRPQGLAGNGEQFF TGTGCCAGCAGACCCCAGGGACTAGCGGGGAACGGAGAGCAGTTCTTC
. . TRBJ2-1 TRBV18 CASSPQSNYNEQFF TGTGCCAGCTCACCACAGAGTAACTACAATGAGCAGTTCTTC
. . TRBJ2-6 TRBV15 CATKQGSSGANVLTF TGTGCCACCAAGCAGGGGAGCTCTGGGGCCAACGTCCTGACTTTC
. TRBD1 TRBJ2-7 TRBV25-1 CASKGRQGISQQYF TGTGCCAGCAAAGGTAGACAGGGTATAAGTCAGCAGTACTTC
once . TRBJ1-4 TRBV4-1 CASSTGRGRRNEKLFF TGCGCCAGCAGCACGGGGCGGGGGCGGCGGAATGAAAAACTGTTTTTT
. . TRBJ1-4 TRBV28 CASSFDLYRETEATNEKLFF TGTGCCAGCAGTTTCGATCTTTACAGGGAAACCGAGGCAACTAATGAAAAACTGTTTTTT
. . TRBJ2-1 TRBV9 CASSVLGSSYNEQFF TGTGCCAGCAGCGTATTAGGGAGCTCCTACAATGAGCAGTTCTTC
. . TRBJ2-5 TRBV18 CASSPSSFETQYF TGTGCCAGCTCACCTTCTAGCTTTGAGACCCAGTACTTC
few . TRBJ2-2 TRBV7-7 CASSPSSGAGELFF TGTGCTAGCAGCCCCTCATCGGGAGCCGGGGAGCTGTTTTTT
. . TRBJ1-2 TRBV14 CASSLRGYYGYTF TGTGCCAGCAGCCTCAGGGGTTACTATGGCTACACCTTC
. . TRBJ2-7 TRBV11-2 CASSLDREQYF TGTGCCAGCAGCTTAGATCGGGAGCAGTACTTC